The entry below describes one TCR beta chain. Its antigen is still unknown. Base qualities are missing; no much larger clone stands one base away. Libraries were prepared through the immunoSEQ multiplex PCR assay. Drawn from immuneACCESS, this table holds only the in-frame rearrangements with V and J called that TCRdb kept. Clones are partly lost; checked studies trace under half to an unresolved V gene and leave the rest unexplained. This sample is represented by 35,000 to 55,000 clones; around nine tenths of them were singletons. Under 0.85% of the sample is held by the ten biggest clonotypes. This entry is derived from a study of T cell changes during pregnancy in multiple sclerosis (dated by TCRdb to the late 2010s). Regarding the study in general: The study examined how the T cell repertoire changed over the course of pregnancy in women with multiple sclerosis.

The sequence came from a female donor with multiple sclerosis, enrolled in a pregnancy study. The starting material was CD4+ T cells from peripheral blood mononuclear cells, obtained before pregnancy.

The CDR3: CASSLSGRGTGVWNTEAFF. The bases read TGTGCCAGCAGTTTATCGGGAAGGGGGACAGGGGTTTGGAACACTGAAGCTTTCTTT. The sequence is built from TRBV28 and TRBJ1-1; 10 central bases correspond to TRBD1. CDR1 and CDR2 (MDHEN, SYDVKM) derive from the germline V gene. The CDR3 has 19 amino acids, counting the end cysteine and phenylalanine. Of all the DNA, just the CDR3 is kept, 57 bases in frame from base 1. V trim: 1 base; J trim: 1 base; unmatched bases: 12.